The 9 T cell receptor beta chains in this list originate from one sample, sequenced in a study of T cell changes during pregnancy in multiple sclerosis. Method: immunoSEQ multiplex PCR; TCRdb's copy keeps in-frame clones and lacks some. The repertoire consists of around 71,000 clones, with more than 80% occurring once and the leading ten covering about 1.2%. The material was peripheral blood, obtained in the third trimester of pregnancy. The receptors come from a female donor with multiple sclerosis, enrolled in a pregnancy study.

The chain combines TRBV5-4 with TRBJ1-2; 7 bases are a match to TRBD1. Germline V CDR1 and CDR2: SGHNT, YYREEE (reference sequence). The CDR3 runs 14 residues. V lost 4 bases to trimming and J lost 5 bases; unmatched junction nucleotides: 8. The CDR3 bases are TGTGCCAGCAGCCTAACAGGGGAGAGATATGGCTACACCTTC. Its translation is CASSLTGERYGYTF.

The J gene is TRBJ1-5, the V gene TRBV29-1, with unresolved D. The V end lost 4 bases, the J end lost 6 bases, and 10 bases lay between the germline ends. This CDR3 has 12 amino acids. CDR1 is SQVTM, CDR2 ANQGSEA, per germline. CDR3 sequence reads: CSVGNPGQPQHF. DNA of the CDR3: TGCAGCGTTGGGAATCCGGGTCAGCCCCAGCATTTT.

The chain employs TRBV7-9 and TRBJ2-1; possibly TRBD1 for D (5 bases). CDR1 and CDR2 from the germline V gene are SEHNR and FQNEAQ (reference sequence). Trimming removed 5 bases at V and 5 bases at J, with 16 bases between. The CDR3 covers 15 residues. CDR3: CASSNRGSINNEQFF. The CDR3 region has the DNA TGTGCCAGCAGCAATAGGGGTTCTATAAACAATGAGCAGTTCTTC.

The chain recombines TRBV28 with TRBJ2-1; 11 bases match TRBD2. Germline values: CDR1 MDHEN, CDR2 SYDVKM. The CDR3 contains 15 residues. Trimming took 4 bases from V and 6 from J; bases not matched to a gene: 5. The CDR3 spells CASSSLAGGTNEQFF. The CDR3 bases are TGTGCCAGCAGTTCCCTAGCGGGAGGAACCAATGAGCAGTTCTTC.

The chain employs TRBV2 and TRBJ1-2; D gene uncertain. V dropped 3 bases and J dropped 8 bases, with 13 bases sitting between them. Germline V CDR1 and CDR2: SNHLY, FYNNEI. The CDR3 totals 13 residues. The CDR3 sequence is CASSDSGEEGYTF. DNA of the CDR3: TGTGCCAGCAGTGATTCCGGGGAGGAAGGCTACACCTTC.

The V and J genes are TRBV29-1 and TRBJ2-7, with D tentatively TRBD1 (5 bases). V dropped 4 bases and J dropped 3 bases, with 19 bases sitting between them. CDR1 and CDR2 (germline): SQVTM, ANQGSEA. This CDR3 spans 15 amino acids. The CDR3 nucleotides are TGCAGCGTTGGGCCCGACAGCAATCCAAACTACGAGCAGTACTTC. Its protein product is CSVGPDSNPNYEQYF.

The chain uses TRBV28 and TRBJ2-4; D uncertain. Germline V gives CDR1 MDHEN, CDR2 SYDVKM. V lost 5 bases and J lost 1, with 9 bases in between. This CDR3 region has 14 residues. CDR3 nucleotide sequence: TGTGCCAGCAGTCCCCCCGGGGCCAAAAACATTCAGTACTTC. The encoded protein is CASSPPGAKNIQYF.

J is TRBJ2-3 and V is TRBV6-6; 11 bases fit TRBD2. The germline V gene has CDR1 MNHNY and CDR2 SVGAGI (reference sequence). With 4 bases clipped from V and 1 base from J, the junction kept 4 bases outside the gene matches. The CDR3 consists of 16 residues. The CDR3, as DNA: TGTGCCAGCAGTTCCCCGACTAGCGGGGGCACAGATACGCAGTATTTT. Its protein product is CASSSPTSGGTDTQYF.

The rearrangement joins TRBV12-1 to TRBJ1-5; the table calls TRBD1, which could not be checked here. TRBV12-1 is a pseudogene. The CDR3 is made up of 16 amino acids. The CDR3 protein is CASNDKTEYPNQPQHF. Written as DNA, the CDR3 is TGTGCCAGCAACGATAAAACAGAATATCCTAATCAGCCCCAGCATTTT.